The sequence of this T cell receptor beta chain was determined in a study of blood T cell repertoires in COVID-19. Turning to the study itself: There were acute and convalescent COVID-19 samples, and they came from the United States, Italy and Spain.

In the original processing: Cell counts per sample came from amplifying reference gene primers. Method: immunoSEQ multiplex PCR; TCRdb's copy keeps in-frame clones and lacks some. V, J and clone size are taken as reported in that table, and D and trimming were inferred from the DNA itself. The sample records approximately 90,000 clones, 65% to 85% being singletons. After removal of 3 bases from V and 0 bases from J, the junction contained 5 bases not matched to a gene. CDR3 length: 17 amino acids. The germline CDR1 and CDR2 sequences are SGHRS and YFSETQ. The chain carries TRBV5-1 and TRBJ2-6; TRBD2 agrees at 8 bases. The sequencing input was peripheral blood. This clonotype was sampled from a woman over 75 with active or convalescent COVID-19. The CDR3 region is CASSSLAGNSGANVLTF. CDR3 DNA sequence: TGCGCCAGCAGCTCCTTAGCGGGGAACTCTGGGGCCAACGTCCTGACTTTC.